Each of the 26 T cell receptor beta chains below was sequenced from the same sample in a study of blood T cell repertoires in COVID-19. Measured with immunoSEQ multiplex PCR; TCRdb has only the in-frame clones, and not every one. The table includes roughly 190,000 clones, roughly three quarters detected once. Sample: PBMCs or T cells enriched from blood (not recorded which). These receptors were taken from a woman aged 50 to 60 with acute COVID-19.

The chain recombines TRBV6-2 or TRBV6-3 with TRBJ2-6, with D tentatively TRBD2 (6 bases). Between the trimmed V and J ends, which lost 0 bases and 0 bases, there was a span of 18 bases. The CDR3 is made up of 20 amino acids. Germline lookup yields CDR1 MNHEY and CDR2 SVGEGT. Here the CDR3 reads CASSYSSRRGPSSGANVLTF. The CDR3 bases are TGTGCCAGCAGTTACTCGAGTCGGAGGGGTCCAAGCTCTGGGGCCAACGTCCTGACTTTC.

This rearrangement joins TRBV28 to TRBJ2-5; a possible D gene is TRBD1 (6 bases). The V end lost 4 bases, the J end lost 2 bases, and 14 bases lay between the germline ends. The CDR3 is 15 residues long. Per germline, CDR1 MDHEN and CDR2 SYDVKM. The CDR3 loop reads CASSSPTGPQETQYF. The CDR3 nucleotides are TGTGCCAGCAGTTCTCCGACAGGCCCGCAAGAGACCCAGTACTTC.

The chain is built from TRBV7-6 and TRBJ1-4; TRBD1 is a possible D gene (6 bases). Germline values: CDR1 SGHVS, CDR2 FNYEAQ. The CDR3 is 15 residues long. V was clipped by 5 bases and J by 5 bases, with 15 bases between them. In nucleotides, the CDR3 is TGTGCCAGCAGCCTGTCGACAGGCCTCAATGAAAAACTGTTTTTT. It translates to CASSLSTGLNEKLFF.

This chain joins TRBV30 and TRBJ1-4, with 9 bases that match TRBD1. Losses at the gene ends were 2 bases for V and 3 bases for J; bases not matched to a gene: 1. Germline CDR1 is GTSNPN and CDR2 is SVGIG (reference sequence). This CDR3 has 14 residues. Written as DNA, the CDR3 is TGTGCCTGGAGTCGACAGGGGGCTAATGAAAAACTGTTTTTT. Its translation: CAWSRQGANEKLFF.

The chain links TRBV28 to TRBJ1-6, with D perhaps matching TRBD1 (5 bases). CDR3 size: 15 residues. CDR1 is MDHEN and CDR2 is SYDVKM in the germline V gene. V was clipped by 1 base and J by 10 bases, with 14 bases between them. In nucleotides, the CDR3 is TGTGCCAGCAGTTTATCCCAATCGCGGGGCTCACCCCTCCACTTT. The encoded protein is CASSLSQSRGSPLHF.

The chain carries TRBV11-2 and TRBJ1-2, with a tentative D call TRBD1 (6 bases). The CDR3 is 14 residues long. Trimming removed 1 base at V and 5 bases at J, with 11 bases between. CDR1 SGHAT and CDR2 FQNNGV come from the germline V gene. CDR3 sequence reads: CASSLVRDKYGYTF. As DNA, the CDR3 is TGTGCCAGCAGCTTAGTACGGGACAAATATGGCTACACCTTC.

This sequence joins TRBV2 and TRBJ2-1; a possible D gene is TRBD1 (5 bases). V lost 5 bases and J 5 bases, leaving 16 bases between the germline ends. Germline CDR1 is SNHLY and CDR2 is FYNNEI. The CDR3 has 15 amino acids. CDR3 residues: CASSRLSGPNNEQFF. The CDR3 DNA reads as TGTGCCAGCAGTCGGCTCTCAGGGCCGAACAATGAGCAGTTCTTC.

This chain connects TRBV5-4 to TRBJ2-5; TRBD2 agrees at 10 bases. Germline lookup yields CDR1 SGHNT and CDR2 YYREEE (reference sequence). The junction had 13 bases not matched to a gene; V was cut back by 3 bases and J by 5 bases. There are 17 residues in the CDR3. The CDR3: CASSSSLVAGGRETQYF. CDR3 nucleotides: TGTGCCAGCAGCTCCTCCCTTGTAGCGGGGGGCCGGGAGACCCAGTACTTC.

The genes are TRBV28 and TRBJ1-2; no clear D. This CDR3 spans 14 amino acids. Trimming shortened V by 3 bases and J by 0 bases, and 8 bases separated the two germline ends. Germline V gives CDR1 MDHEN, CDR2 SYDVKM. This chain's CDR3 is CASSLAVSNYGYTF. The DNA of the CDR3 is TGTGCCAGCAGTTTGGCAGTTTCTAACTATGGCTACACCTTC.

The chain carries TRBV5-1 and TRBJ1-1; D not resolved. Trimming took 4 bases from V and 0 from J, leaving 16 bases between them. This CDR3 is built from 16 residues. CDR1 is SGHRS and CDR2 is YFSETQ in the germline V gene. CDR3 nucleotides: TGCGCCAGCAGCCGGGCGGCAGCGGCCATGAACACTGAAGCTTTCTTT. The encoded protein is CASSRAAAAMNTEAFF.

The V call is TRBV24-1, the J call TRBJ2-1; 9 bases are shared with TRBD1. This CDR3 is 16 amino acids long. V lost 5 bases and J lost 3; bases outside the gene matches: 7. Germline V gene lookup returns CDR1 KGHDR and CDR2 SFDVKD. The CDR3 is CATSAPTGGSYNEQFF. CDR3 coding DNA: TGTGCCACCAGTGCCCCGACAGGGGGTAGCTACAATGAGCAGTTCTTC.

The CDR3 DNA is TGTGCCAGCAAAAACCGGGACGGGGGTAACTACGAGCAGTACGTC. This sequence encodes CASKNRDGGNYEQYV. The rearrangement uses TRBV5-8 and TRBJ2-7; D is possibly TRBD2 (6 bases). The CDR3 is made up of 15 amino acids. Looked up from germline, CDR1 is SGHTS and CDR2 is YDEGEE. V was clipped by 6 bases and J by 3 bases, with 19 bases between them.

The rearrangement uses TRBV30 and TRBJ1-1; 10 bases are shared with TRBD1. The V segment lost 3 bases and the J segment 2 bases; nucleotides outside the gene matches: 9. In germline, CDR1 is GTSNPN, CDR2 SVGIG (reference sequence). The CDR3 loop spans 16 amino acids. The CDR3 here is CAWSPSGQGLNTEAFF. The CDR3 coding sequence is TGTGCCTGGAGCCCCTCGGGACAGGGGCTTAACACTGAAGCTTTCTTT.

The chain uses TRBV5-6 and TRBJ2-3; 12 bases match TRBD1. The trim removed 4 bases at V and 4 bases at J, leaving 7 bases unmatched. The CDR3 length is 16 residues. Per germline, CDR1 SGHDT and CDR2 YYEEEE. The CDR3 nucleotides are TGTGCCAGCAGCCCTGGAGGGACAGGGGGCGCAGATACGCAGTATTTT. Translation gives CASSPGGTGGADTQYF.

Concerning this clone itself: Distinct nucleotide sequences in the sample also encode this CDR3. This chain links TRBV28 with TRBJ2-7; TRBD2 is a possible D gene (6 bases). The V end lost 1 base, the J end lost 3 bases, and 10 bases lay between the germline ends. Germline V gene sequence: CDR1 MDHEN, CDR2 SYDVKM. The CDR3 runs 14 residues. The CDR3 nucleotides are TGTGCCAGCAGTTTATCCGGGGGATACTACGAGCAGTACGTC. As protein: CASSLSGGYYEQYV.

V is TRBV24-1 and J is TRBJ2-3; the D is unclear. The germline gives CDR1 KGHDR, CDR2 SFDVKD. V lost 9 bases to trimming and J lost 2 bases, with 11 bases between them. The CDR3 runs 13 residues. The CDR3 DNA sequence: TGTGCCACCGGTGCCCAGGCCACAGATACGCAGTATTTT. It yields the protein CATGAQATDTQYF.

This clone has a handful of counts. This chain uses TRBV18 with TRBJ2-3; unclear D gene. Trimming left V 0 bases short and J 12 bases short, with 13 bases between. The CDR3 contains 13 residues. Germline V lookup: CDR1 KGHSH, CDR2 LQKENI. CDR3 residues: CASSPPGSPGQYF. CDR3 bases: TGTGCCAGCTCACCACCGGGCAGCCCCGGCCAGTATTTT. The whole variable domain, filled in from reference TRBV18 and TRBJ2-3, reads NAGVMQNPRHLVRRRGQEARLRCSPMKGHSHVYWYRQLPEEGLKFMVYLQKENIIDESGMPKERFSAEFPKEGPSILRIQQVVRGDSAAYFCASSPPGSPGQYFGPGTRLTVL.

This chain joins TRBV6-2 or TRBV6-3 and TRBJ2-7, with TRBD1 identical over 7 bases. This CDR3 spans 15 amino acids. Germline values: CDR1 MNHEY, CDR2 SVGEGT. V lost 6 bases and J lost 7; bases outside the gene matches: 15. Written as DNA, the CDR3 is TGTGCCAGCAGCCTCCTGTCGGGACAGACTGAGGAGCAGTACGTC. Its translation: CASSLLSGQTEEQYV.

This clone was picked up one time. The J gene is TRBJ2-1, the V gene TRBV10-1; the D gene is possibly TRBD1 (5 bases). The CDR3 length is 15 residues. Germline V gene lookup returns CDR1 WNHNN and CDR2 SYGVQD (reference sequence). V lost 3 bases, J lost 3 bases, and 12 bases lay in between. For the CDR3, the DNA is TGCGCCAGCAGTGAACAGGAGTGGGTCTACAATGAGCAGTTCTTC. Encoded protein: CASSEQEWVYNEQFF.

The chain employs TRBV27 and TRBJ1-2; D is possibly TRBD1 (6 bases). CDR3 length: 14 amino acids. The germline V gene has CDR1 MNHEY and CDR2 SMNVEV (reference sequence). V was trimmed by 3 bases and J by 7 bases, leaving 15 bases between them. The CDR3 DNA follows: TGTGCCAGCAGTTTCGCCCTACAGGGCCCTGGCTACACCTTC. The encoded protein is CASSFALQGPGYTF.

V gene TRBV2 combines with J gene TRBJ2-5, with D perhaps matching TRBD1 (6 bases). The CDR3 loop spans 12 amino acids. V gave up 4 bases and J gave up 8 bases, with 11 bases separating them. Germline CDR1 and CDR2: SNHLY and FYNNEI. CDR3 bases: TGTGCCAGCAGTGTACGGACAGCAACCCAGTACTTC. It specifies CASSVRTATQYF.

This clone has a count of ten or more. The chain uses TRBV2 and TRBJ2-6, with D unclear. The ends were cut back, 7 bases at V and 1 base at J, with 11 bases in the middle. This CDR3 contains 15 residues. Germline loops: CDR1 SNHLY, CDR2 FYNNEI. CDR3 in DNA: TGTGCCAGCACCGAAGGCAGGTCTGGGGCCAACGTCCTGACTTTC. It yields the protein CASTEGRSGANVLTF.

The CDR3 DNA sequence: TGTGCCAGCAGCCTCCGACTCGCCCTGACAGGGGGCGGCGAGCAGTACGTC. Protein: CASSLRLALTGGGEQYV. V is TRBV13 and J is TRBJ2-7, with 10 bases that match TRBD1. Germline lookup yields CDR1 PRHDT and CDR2 FYEKMQ (reference sequence). This CDR3 is 17 amino acids long. The V segment lost 5 bases and the J segment 6 bases; nucleotides outside the gene matches: 16.

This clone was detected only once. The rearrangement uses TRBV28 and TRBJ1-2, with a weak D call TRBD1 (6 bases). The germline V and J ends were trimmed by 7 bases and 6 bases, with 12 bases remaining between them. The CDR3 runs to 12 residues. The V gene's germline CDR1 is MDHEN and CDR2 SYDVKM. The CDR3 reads CASTQGGHGYTF. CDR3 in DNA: TGTGCCAGCACACAGGGAGGGCATGGCTACACCTTC.

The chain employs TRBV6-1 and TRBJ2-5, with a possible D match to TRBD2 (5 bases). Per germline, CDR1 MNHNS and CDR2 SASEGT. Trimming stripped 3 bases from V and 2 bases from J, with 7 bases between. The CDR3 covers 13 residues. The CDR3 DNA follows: TGTGCCAGCAGTGAGGGAGTACAAGAGACCCAGTACTTC. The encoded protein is CASSEGVQETQYF.

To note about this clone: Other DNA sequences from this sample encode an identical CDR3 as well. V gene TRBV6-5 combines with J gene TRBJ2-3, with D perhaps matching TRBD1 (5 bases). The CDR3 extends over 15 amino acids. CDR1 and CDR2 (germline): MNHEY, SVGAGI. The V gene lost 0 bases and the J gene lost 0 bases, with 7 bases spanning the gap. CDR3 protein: CASSYSRGSTDTQYF. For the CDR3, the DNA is TGTGCCAGCAGTTACTCAAGGGGAAGCACAGATACGCAGTATTTT.